One and the same sample provided the 21 T cell receptor beta chains below, sequenced in a study of blood T cells in healthy people across ages. A sample-barcoded 5' primer and a J-beta primer mix were used in a second PCR of roughly 6 to 11 cycles. TCRdb ran MiXCR on the 5' RACE reads and lists one entry per CDR3 protein. Found here are about 800,000 distinct CDR3 sequences, roughly 50% of them singletons; the top ten hold approximately 20%. The sequenced material came from blood. All receptors come from a man aged 25-45 years in good health.

In this sample, this clonotype turned up once. The genes are TRBV27 and TRBJ2-1, with no clear D. The CDR3 extends over 15 amino acids. Germline lookup yields CDR1 MNHEY and CDR2 SMNVEV (reference sequence). Trimming shortened V by 0 bases and J by 4 bases, and 10 bases separated the two germline ends. The CDR3 loop reads CASSLSAVVYNEQFF. CDR3 nucleotides: TGTGCCAGCAGTTTATCGGCGGTAGTGTACAATGAGCAGTTCTTC.

This clonotype was recorded many times. This chain joins TRBV20-1 and TRBJ2-7; 9 bases agree with TRBD2. The CDR3 has 14 amino acids. Germline V gives CDR1 DFQATT, CDR2 SNEGSKA (reference sequence). V was pared by 0 bases and J by 2 bases, with 2 bases of the junction left unmatched. In DNA form, the CDR3 reads TGCAGTGCTAGAGATGGGACTAGCACCTACGAGCAGTACTTC. Translated, it gives CSARDGTSTYEQYF.

Notes on this clonotype: At one of its ends the junction is not consistent with the germline gene, which may arise from a read error. The chain uses TRBV29-1 and TRBJ1-2; D not resolved. CDR3 length equals 11 residues. The germline V gene has CDR1 SQVTM and CDR2 ANQGSEA. The DNA of the CDR3 is TGCAGCGGTGAACGTGACTATGGCTACACCTTC. Translated: CSGERDYGYTF.

V and J are TRBV7-2 and TRBJ2-3; D is uncertain. V shed 2 bases and J shed 4 bases, with 13 bases lying between them. The germline V gene encodes CDR1 SGHTA and CDR2 FQGNSA. This CDR3 is 15 amino acids long. In nucleotides, the CDR3 is TGTGCCAGCAGCTTATACTCATCGCGAGCAGATACGCAGTATTTT. It codes for CASSLYSSRADTQYF.

The chain has TRBV20-1 and TRBJ1-2, with D possibly TRBD1 on 5 matching bases. The CDR3 spans 13 residues. CDR1 is DFQATT and CDR2 is SNEGSKA in the germline V gene (reference sequence). The V and J ends lost 6 bases and 1 base respectively, with 12 bases between them. The CDR3 DNA reads TGCAGTGCAGTCCTCGGGGGTAACTATGGCTACACCTTC. It specifies CSAVLGGNYGYTF.

The rearrangement uses TRBV4-2 and TRBJ2-7; D possibly corresponds to TRBD2 (5 bases). The CDR3 contains 14 residues. With 0 bases removed from V and 6 bases from J, the gap between germline ends came to 12 bases. CDR1 is LGHNA, CDR2 YNFKEQ, per germline. This CDR3 is CASSQELVPPEQYF. CDR3 nucleotide sequence: TGTGCCAGCAGCCAAGAACTAGTCCCCCCCGAGCAGTACTTC.

V gene TRBV27 combines with J gene TRBJ1-2, with unresolved D. The V gene lost 5 bases and the J gene lost 4 bases, with 14 bases spanning the gap. The length of the CDR3 is 14 residues. Germline lookup yields CDR1 MNHEY and CDR2 SMNVEV (reference sequence). DNA of the CDR3: TGTGCCAGCAGTCCAACCCTCAACACCTATGGCTACACCTTC. As protein: CASSPTLNTYGYTF.

The chain is built from TRBV4-1 and TRBJ1-4, with D hard to call. Looked up from germline, CDR1 is MGHRA and CDR2 is YSYEKL. V lost 4 bases, J lost 7 bases, and 10 bases lay in between. CDR3 size: 13 residues. CDR3 sequence (DNA): TGCGCCAGCAGCCCCGCGGGTCGTGAAAAACTGTTTTTT. Translated, it gives CASSPAGREKLFF.

This clonotype was seen a single time. The chain is built from TRBV29-1 and TRBJ1-5; possible D gene TRBD1, 6 bases. Germline CDR1 and CDR2: SQVTM and ANQGSEA. The CDR3 has 11 residues. Deletions cut 3 bases from V and 6 bases from J, with 6 bases between. CDR3 in DNA: TGCAGCGTTGACAGGGGTCAGCCCCAGCATTTT. It translates to CSVDRGQPQHF. Drawing the rest from reference TRBV29-1 and TRBJ1-5, the complete variable domain is SAVISQKPSRDICQRGTSLTIQCQVDSQVTMMFWYRQQPGQSLTLIATANQGSEATYESGFVIDKFPISRPNLTFSTLTVSNMSPEDSSIYLCSVDRGQPQHFGDGTRLSIL.

This chain uses TRBV25-1 with TRBJ1-2, with D perhaps TRBD1 (5 bases). CDR3 length equals 12 residues. CDR1 is MGHDK and CDR2 is SYGVNS in the germline V gene. Trimming cost V 7 bases and J 1 base, with 7 bases left between them. The CDR3 sequence: CASKRGNYGYTF. The DNA of the CDR3 is TGTGCCAGCAAAAGGGGTAACTATGGCTACACCTTC.

As to this clonotype: The junction departs from the called germline gene at one end, perhaps through a read error. The chain uses TRBV15 and TRBJ2-5; unclear D gene. CDR3 length: 15 amino acids. CDR1 and CDR2 (germline): LNHNV, YYDKDF (reference sequence). The CDR3 nucleotides read TGTGCCGCCAGCAGAGTCCCTTGGATAGGGGAGACCCAGTACTTC. Protein product: CAASRVPWIGETQYF.

In DNA, the CDR3 is TGCAGTGCTAGCCGAACGCCGGGACCAGAAGAGACCCAGTACTTC. Its translation: CSASRTPGPEETQYF. V is TRBV20-1 and J is TRBJ2-5; D might be TRBD1 or TRBD2, each matching 5 bases. The CDR3 runs to 15 residues. The germline V gene encodes CDR1 DFQATT and CDR2 SNEGSKA (reference sequence). Trimming took off 3 bases at V and 3 bases at J, with 17 bases between the two ends.

The CDR3 here is CASSLAIAGYSEQYF. The CDR3 coding sequence is TGTGCCAGCAGCTTAGCAATAGCGGGATACTCCGAGCAGTACTTC. The V gene is TRBV7-8, the J gene TRBJ2-5; TRBD2 matches at 8 bases. The J call could be wrong; TRBJ2-7 is a better fit for the DNA end. The germline gives CDR1 SGHVS, CDR2 FQNEAQ. This CDR3 spans 15 amino acids.

This clonotype came up a few times. This chain links TRBV7-2 with TRBJ2-1; 9 bases are a match to TRBD2. V shed 5 bases and J 0 bases; nucleotides not matched to a gene: 17. The CDR3 runs 20 residues. The V gene's germline CDR1 is SGHTA and CDR2 FQGNSA. CDR3 nucleotides: TGTGCCAGCAGCCCCGGAGGGCTAGCGGGGTGGGGTCCCTCCTACAATGAGCAGTTCTTC. Amino acids: CASSPGGLAGWGPSYNEQFF.

V and J are TRBV3-1 and TRBJ2-5; D is unresolved. The CDR3 sequence is 17 residues long. CDR1 is LGHDT, CDR2 YNNKEL, per germline (reference sequence). The V end lost 2 bases, the J end lost 1 base, and 17 bases lay between the germline ends. Here the CDR3 DNA reads TGTGCCAGCAGCCAACCCTTTTCGGCCTTATCCCAAGAGACCCAGTACTTC. Protein: CASSQPFSALSQETQYF.

V usage is TRBV4-2 and J usage is TRBJ2-5, with 8 bases identical to TRBD2. J gave up 11 bases and V 6 bases, and 17 bases lay outside the gene matches. The CDR3 extends over 15 amino acids. Germline values: CDR1 LGHNA, CDR2 YNFKEQ. CDR3 sequence: CASRKGSGSLPEQYF. For the CDR3, the DNA is TGTGCCAGCAGAAAGGGAAGCGGGAGTCTACCTGAGCAGTACTTC.

The CDR3 bases are TGTGCCAGCAGTGATAATGTCCCGGGACAGGGATCCGTCACTGAAGCTTTCTTT. Protein product: CASSDNVPGQGSVTEAFF. The chain links TRBV2 to TRBJ1-1, with 9 bases identical to TRBD1. The CDR3 is 18 amino acids. The V gene end was trimmed by 3 bases and the J gene end by 4 bases; junction bases not matched to a gene: 15. The germline CDR1 and CDR2 sequences are SNHLY and FYNNEI. The full variable domain, its missing parts supplied by reference TRBV2 and TRBJ1-1, is EPEVTQTPSHQVTQMGQEVILRCVPISNHLYFYWYRQILGQKVEFLVSFYNNEISEKSEIFDDQFSVERPDGSNFTLKIRSTKLEDSAMYFCASSDNVPGQGSVTEAFFGQGTRLTVV.

V and J are TRBV28 and TRBJ2-3, with D uncertain. Per germline, CDR1 MDHEN and CDR2 SYDVKM. The V gene lost 3 bases and the J gene lost 4 bases, with 11 bases spanning the gap. This CDR3 region has 14 residues. Written as DNA, the CDR3 is TGTGCCAGCAGTTTCATACCTAGAGCAGATACGCAGTATTTT. Translated: CASSFIPRADTQYF.

This clonotype was detected ten times or more. The V call is TRBV7-2, the J call TRBJ2-5; D unclear. The V and J ends lost 6 bases and 2 bases respectively, with 4 bases between them. The germline V gene encodes CDR1 SGHTA and CDR2 FQGNSA. CDR3 length: 11 residues. CDR3 DNA: TGTGCCAGCAGTTTTCAAGAGACCCAGTACTTC. Translating it yields CASSFQETQYF. Full variable domain (missing parts from reference TRBV7-2 and TRBJ2-5): GAGVSQSPSNKVTEKGKDVELRCDPISGHTALYWYRQSLGQGLEFLIYFQGNSAPDKSGLPSDRFSAERTGGSVSTLTIQRTQQEDSAVYLCASSFQETQYFGPGTRLLVL.

The chain employs TRBV29-1 and TRBJ2-5, with no clear D. The length of the CDR3 is 11 residues. V lost 6 bases and J 11 bases, leaving 16 bases between the germline ends. Germline CDR1 SQVTM, CDR2 ANQGSEA. Here the CDR3 reads CSVAEYNEQYF. The DNA for the CDR3 is TGCAGCGTCGCCGAATACAATGAGCAGTACTTC.

This sequence joins TRBV4-2 and TRBJ1-2, with D perhaps matching TRBD1 (5 bases). The V gene's germline CDR1 is LGHNA and CDR2 YNFKEQ. The CDR3 has 17 residues. Between the trimmed V and J ends, which lost 0 bases and 0 bases, there was a span of 14 bases. CDR3 sequence: CASSQDYSTVANYGYTF. The CDR3 nucleotides read TGTGCCAGCAGCCAAGATTATTCGACAGTAGCTAACTATGGCTACACCTTC.